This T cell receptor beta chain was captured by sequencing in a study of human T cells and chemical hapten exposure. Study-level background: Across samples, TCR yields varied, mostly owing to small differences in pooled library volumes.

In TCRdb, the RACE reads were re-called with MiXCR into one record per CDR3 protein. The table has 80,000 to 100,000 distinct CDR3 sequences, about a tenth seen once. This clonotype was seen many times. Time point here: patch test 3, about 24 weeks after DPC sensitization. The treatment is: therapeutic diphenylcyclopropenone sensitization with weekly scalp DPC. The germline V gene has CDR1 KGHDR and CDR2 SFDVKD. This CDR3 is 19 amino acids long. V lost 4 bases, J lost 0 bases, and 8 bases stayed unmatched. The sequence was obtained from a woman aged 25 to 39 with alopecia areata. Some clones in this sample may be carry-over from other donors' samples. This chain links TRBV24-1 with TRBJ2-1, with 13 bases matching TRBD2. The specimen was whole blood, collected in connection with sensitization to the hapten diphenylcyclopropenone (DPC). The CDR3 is CATSDPTSGRPSSYNEQFF. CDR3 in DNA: TGTGCCACCAGTGACCCGACTAGCGGGAGGCCGAGCTCCTACAATGAGCAGTTCTTC.